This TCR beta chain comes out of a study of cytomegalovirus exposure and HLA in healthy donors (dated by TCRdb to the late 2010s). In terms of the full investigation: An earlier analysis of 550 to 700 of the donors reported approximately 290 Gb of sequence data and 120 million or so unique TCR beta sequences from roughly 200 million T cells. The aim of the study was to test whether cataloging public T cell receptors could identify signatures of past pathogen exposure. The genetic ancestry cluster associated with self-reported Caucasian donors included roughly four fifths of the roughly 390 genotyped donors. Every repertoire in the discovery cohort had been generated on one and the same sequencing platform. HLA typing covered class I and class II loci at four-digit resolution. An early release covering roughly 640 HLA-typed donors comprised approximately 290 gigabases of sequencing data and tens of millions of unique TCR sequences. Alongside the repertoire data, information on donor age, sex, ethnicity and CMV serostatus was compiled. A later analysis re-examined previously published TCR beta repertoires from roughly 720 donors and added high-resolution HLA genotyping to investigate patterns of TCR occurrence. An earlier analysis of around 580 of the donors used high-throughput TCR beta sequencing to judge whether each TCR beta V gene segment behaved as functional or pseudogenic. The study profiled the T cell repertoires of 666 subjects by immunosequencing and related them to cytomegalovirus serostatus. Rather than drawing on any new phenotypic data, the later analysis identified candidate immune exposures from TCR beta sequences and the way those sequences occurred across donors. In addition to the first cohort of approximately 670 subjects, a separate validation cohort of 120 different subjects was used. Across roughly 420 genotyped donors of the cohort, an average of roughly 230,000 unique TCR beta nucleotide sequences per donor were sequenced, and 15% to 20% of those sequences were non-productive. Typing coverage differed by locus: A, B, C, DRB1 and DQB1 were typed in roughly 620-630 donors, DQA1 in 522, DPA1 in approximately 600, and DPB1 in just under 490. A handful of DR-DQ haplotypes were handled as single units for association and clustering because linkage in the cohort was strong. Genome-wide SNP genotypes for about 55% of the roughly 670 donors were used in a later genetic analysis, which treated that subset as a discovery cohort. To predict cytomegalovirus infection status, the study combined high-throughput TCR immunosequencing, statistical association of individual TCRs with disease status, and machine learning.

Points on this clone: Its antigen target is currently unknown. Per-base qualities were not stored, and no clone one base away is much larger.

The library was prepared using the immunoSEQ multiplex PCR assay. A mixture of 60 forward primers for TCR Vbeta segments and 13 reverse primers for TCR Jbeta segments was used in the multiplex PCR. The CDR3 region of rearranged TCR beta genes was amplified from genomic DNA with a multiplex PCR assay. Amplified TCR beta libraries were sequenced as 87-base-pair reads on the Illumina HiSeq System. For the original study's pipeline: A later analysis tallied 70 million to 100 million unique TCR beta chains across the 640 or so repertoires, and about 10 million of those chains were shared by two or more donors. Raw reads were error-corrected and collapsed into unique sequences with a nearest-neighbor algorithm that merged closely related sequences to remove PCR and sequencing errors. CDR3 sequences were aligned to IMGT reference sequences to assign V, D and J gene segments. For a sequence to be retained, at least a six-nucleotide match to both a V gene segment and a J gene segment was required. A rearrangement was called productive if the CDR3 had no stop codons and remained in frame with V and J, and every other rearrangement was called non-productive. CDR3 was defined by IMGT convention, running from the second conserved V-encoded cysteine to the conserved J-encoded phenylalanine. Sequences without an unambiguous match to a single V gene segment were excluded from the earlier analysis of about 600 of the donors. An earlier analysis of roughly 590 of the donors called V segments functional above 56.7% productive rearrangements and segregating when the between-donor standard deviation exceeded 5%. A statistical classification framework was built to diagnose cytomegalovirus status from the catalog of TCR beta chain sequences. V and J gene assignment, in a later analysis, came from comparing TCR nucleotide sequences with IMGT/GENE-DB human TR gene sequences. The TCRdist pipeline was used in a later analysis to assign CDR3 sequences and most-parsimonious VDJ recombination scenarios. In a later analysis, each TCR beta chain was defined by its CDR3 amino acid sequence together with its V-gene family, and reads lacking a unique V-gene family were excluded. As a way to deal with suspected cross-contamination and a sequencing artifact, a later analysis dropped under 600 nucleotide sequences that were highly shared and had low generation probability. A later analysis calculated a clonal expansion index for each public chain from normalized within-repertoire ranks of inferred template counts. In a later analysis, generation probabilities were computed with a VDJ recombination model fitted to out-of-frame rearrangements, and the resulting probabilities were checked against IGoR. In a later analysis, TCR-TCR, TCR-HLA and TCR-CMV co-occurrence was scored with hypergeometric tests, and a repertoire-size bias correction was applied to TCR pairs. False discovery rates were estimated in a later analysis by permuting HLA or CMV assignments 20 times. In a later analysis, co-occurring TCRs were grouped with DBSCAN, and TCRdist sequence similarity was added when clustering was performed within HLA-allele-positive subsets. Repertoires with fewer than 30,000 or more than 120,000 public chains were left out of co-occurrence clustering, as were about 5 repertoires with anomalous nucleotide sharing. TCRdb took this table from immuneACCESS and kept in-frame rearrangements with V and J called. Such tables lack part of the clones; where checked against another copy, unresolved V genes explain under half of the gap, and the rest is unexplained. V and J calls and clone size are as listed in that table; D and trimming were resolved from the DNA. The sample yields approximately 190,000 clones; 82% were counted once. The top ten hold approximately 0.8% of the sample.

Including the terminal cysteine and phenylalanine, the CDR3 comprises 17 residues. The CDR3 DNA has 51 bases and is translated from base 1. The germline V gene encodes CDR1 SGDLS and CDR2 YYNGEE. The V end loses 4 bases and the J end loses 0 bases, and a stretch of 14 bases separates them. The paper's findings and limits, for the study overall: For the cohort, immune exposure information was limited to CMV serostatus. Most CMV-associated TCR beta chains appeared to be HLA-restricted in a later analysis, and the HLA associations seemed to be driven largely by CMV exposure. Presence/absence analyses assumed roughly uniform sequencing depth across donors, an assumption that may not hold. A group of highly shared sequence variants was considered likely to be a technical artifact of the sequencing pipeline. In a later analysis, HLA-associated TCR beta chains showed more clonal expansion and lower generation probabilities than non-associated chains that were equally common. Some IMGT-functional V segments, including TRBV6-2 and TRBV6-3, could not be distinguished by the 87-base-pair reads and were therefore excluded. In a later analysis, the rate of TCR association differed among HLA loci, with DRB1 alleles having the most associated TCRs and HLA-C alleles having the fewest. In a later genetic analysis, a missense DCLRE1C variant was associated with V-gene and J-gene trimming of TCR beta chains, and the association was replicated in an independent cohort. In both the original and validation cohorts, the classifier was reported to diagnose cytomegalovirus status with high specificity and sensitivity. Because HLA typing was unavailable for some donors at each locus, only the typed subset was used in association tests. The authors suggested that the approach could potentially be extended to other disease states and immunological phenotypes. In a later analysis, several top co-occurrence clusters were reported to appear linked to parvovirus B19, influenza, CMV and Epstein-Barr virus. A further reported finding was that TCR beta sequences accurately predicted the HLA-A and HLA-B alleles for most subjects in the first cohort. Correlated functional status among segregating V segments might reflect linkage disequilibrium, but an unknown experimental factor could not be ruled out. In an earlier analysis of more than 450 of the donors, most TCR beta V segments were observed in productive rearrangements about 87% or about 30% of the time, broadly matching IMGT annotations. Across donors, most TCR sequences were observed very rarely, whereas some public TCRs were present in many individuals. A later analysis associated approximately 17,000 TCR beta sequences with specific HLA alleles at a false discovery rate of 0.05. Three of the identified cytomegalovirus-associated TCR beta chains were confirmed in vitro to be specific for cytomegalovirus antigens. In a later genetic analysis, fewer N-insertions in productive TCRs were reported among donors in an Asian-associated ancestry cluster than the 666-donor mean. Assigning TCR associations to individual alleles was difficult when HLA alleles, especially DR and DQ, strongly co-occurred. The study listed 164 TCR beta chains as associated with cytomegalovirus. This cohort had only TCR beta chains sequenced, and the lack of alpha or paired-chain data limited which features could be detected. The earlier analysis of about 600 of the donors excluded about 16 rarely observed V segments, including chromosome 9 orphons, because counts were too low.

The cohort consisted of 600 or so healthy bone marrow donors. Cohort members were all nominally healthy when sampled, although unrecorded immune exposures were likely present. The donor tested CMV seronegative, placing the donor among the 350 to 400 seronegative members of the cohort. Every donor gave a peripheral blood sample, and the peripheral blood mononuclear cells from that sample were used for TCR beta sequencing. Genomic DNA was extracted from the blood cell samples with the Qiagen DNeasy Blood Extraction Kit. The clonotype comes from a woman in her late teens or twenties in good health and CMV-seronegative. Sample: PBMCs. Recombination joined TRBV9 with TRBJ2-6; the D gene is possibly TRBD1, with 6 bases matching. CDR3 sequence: CASSLDRSSSGANVLTF. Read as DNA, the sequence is TGTGCCAGCAGCCTGGACAGATCTAGCTCTGGGGCCAACGTCCTGACTTTC.